The rows below give T cell receptor beta chains drawn from one sample of a study of blood T cells in healthy people across ages. A single record per CDR3 protein comes from TCRdb applying MiXCR to the 5' RACE reads. The data show hundreds of thousands of distinct CDR3 sequences, with 56% seen just once and 25% to 30% held by the top ten. The sequenced material came from blood. The receptors come from a man aged 40-49 years in good health. CDR3s include the opening cysteine and the closing phenylalanine or tryptophan. The order of the fields is D gene, CDR3 length, J gene, V gene, clone size, CDR3 DNA, CDR3 protein. The D gene is left open where the match is weak. The size entry is marked missing in some rows and otherwise reads once, few, many or a size class.

>TRBD1|14|TRBJ1-2|TRBV20-1|-
TGCAGTGCTCCCCCCGGGACAGGGCGGGATGGCTACACCTTC
CSAPPGTGRDGYTF
>-|15|TRBJ2-5|TRBV14|-
TGTGCCAGCAGCCAAGTCGGTAGCAGGGGAGAGACCCAGTACTTC
CASSQVGSRGETQYF
>TRBD2|12|TRBJ2-1|TRBV29-1|-
TGCAGCGTTGGGGGGGGTAACAATGAGCAGTTCTTC
CSVGGGNNEQFF
>-|14|TRBJ2-2|TRBV6-4|-
TGTGCCAGCAGTGACGGGCAGAGCACCAGGGAGCTGTTTTTT
CASSDGQSTRELFF
>-|12|TRBJ2-7|TRBV7-2|few
TGTGCCAGCAGCCGTACGAGGAGCGAGCAGTACTTC
CASSRTRSEQYF
>TRBD1|16|TRBJ1-2|TRBV4-2|-
TGTGCCAGCAGTCGATCCGGGACAGGGGGCGCTTATGGCTACACCTTC
CASSRSGTGGAYGYTF
>-|13|TRBJ1-1|TRBV5-1|-
TGCGCCAGCAGGGCAGACCTGAACACTGAAGCTTTCTTT
CASRADLNTEAFF
>-|15|TRBJ2-1|TRBV7-9|-
TGTGCCAGCAGCTCCCGGGACTCCCCTAACAATGAGCAGTTCTTC
CASSSRDSPNNEQFF
>TRBD2|17|TRBJ2-1|TRBV20-1|-
TGCAGTGCTAGAGTGTTGTGGACTAGCGGGTCGTACAATGAGCAGTTCTTC
CSARVLWTSGSYNEQFF
>-|16|TRBJ2-7|TRBV4-3|-
TGCGCCAGCAGCCAAGACGCAGGGGGGGATTACAATGAGCAGTACTTC
CASSQDAGGDYNEQYF
>-|15|TRBJ2-2|TRBV12-3/TRBV12-4|-
TGTGCCAGCAGTTTTGGGGTCAGGGGCTCAGGGGAGCTGTTTTTT
CASSFGVRGSGELFF
>TRBD1|15|TRBJ1-5|TRBV7-2|few
TGTGCCAGCAGCTTCGACAGGGGACGCAATCAGCCCCAGCATTTT
CASSFDRGRNQPQHF
>-|18|TRBJ2-3|TRBV9|-
TGTGCCAGCAGGCCCGGGGGCTTCGCGGGGGAATCAACAGATACGCAGTATTTT
CASRPGGFAGESTDTQYF
>-|15|TRBJ2-5|TRBV9|few
TGTGCCAGCAGCGTGTGGGGAGTCCAAGAAGAGACCCAGTACTTC
CASSVWGVQEETQYF
>TRBD2|18|TRBJ2-3|TRBV4-3|-
TGCGCCAGCAGCCAAGATACGAAGCGGGAGGGCCCTACATATACGCAGTATTTT
CASSQDTKREGPTYTQYF
>-|14|TRBJ2-5|TRBV7-2|-
TGTGCCAGCAGACCCCGGGGAGGCAAGGAGACCCAGTACTTC
CASRPRGGKETQYF
>-|14|TRBJ2-7|TRBV20-1|-
TGCAGTGCTAGTAGCGGACTCTCCTACAATGAGCAGTACTTC
CSASSGLSYNEQYF
>TRBD2|18|TRBJ2-4|TRBV18|-
TGTGCCAGCTCACATACATATTCTAGCGGGAGGAGGAAAAACATTCAGTACTTC
CASSHTYSSGRRKNIQYF
>-|17|TRBJ2-6|TRBV10-3|-
TGTACCATCAGTGTTGCATCTAGCCTTTCTGGGGCCAACGTCCTGACTTTC
CTISVASSLSGANVLTF
>TRBD2|13|TRBJ2-1|TRBV29-1|few
TGCAGCGTTCAAGCGGGAGGGCCCCCTGAGCAGTTCTTC
CSVQAGGPPEQFF
>-|14|TRBJ2-1|TRBV29-1|few
TGCAGCGTCCAGAGGGGGGGGGCTCTAAATGAGCAGTTCTTC
CSVQRGGALNEQFF
>TRBD1|15|TRBJ1-4|TRBV7-2|-
TGTGCCAGCAGCTCGGACAGGGGGCGCGGAGAAAAACTGTTTTTT
CASSSDRGRGEKLFF
>-|15|TRBJ2-6|TRBV18|-
TGTGCCAGCTCCCCAAGTGGGGGTGGGGCCAACGTCCTGACTTTC
CASSPSGGGANVLTF
>-|11|TRBJ2-1|TRBV29-1|few
TGCAGCGGGAGGTCCTCACGGGAGCAGTTCTTC
CSGRSSREQFF
>-|11|TRBJ1-2|TRBV20-1|-
TGCAGTGCTAGAGATGACGATGGCTACACCTTC
CSARDDDGYTF
>TRBD1|14|TRBJ2-3|TRBV20-1|-
TGCAGTGCTGACCTGACAGGGGTCGGAGATACGCAGTATTTT
CSADLTGVGDTQYF
>-|12|TRBJ2-1|TRBV18|-
TGTGCCAGCTCACCACCGACGGGCGAGCAGTTCTTC
CASSPPTGEQFF
>-|14|TRBJ2-1|TRBV9|-
TGTGCCAGCAGCGATGGCAGCGTGCACAATGAGCAGTTCTTC
CASSDGSVHNEQFF
>-|13|TRBJ1-2|TRBV7-2|once
TGTGCCAGCAGCCCACGGACAGATACCGGCTACACCTTC
CASSPRTDTGYTF
>-|17|TRBJ1-2|TRBV20-1|few
TGCAGTGCTAGAGATGAACTCCCCTGGCAGGGAGGCTATGGCTACACCTTC
CSARDELPWQGGYGYTF
>-|17|TRBJ2-7|TRBV28|many
TGTGCCAGCAGTTTTGCGCTCGGGCAGGGCGGCCCAAACGAGCAGTACTTC
CASSFALGQGGPNEQYF
>-|15|TRBJ1-2|TRBV27|-
TGTGCCAGCAGTTTCCAGCATGGACAGAACTATGGCTACACCTTC
CASSFQHGQNYGYTF
>TRBD2|14|TRBJ2-5|TRBV20-1|-
TGCAGTGCTAGAGTCCAAGCGGGAGGAGAGACCCAGTACTTC
CSARVQAGGETQYF
>TRBD1|15|TRBJ1-4|TRBV6-4|-
TGTGCCAGCCGGACAGGGGGCCGTAAAAATGAAAAACTGTTTTTT
CASRTGGRKNEKLFF
>-|13|TRBJ1-1|TRBV7-2|few
TGTGCCAGCAGCTGGGACGGGAACACTGAAGCTTTCTTT
CASSWDGNTEAFF
>-|14|TRBJ1-2|TRBV20-1|-
TGCAGTGCTAGAGAGCCGGGGACTTCTCGGGTATACACCTTC
CSAREPGTSRVYTF
>-|15|TRBJ2-1|TRBV11-2|-
TGTGCCAGCGCCTCCGGGGTCCAGGGATACAATGAGCAGTTCTTC
CASASGVQGYNEQFF
>-|13|TRBJ1-6|TRBV10-3|-
TGTGCCATCAGTGAGTCGGAGAAATCACCCCTCCACTTT
CAISESEKSPLHF
>-|14|TRBJ2-5|TRBV24-1|-
TGTGCCACCAGTGAGGCAGGAGCGGAGAATGAGCAGTACTTC
CATSEAGAENEQYF
>TRBD2|15|TRBJ2-5|TRBV9|-
TGTGCCAGCAGCGTAGGGACTAGCGACTTGAATGAGCAGTACTTC
CASSVGTSDLNEQYF
>TRBD1|15|TRBJ2-1|TRBV15|-
TGTGCCACCAGCAGAGTTGACAGGGGGTCGTCCAAGCAGTTCTTC
CATSRVDRGSSKQFF
>TRBD1|12|TRBJ2-3|TRBV12-3/TRBV12-4|many
TGTGCCAGCAGCCCCATAGGGGGCTCGCAGTATTTT
CASSPIGGSQYF
>-|15|TRBJ1-1|TRBV3-1|few
TGTGCCAGCAGCCAAGGTAAGAACCTGAACACTGAAGCTTTCTTT
CASSQGKNLNTEAFF
>TRBD1|17|TRBJ2-5|TRBV4-2|few
TGTGCCAGCAGCCAAGAAGCCCCGGGACAGCTCCAAGAGACCCAGTACTTC
CASSQEAPGQLQETQYF
>TRBD2|14|TRBJ2-7|TRBV12-3/TRBV12-4|-
TGTGCCAGCAGTTTAACTAGCGGAGCCTACGAGCAGTACTTC
CASSLTSGAYEQYF
>-|15|TRBJ1-5|TRBV5-5|-
TGTGCCAGCAGCTTGGAACCAGGAGTGAATCAGCCCCAGCATTTT
CASSLEPGVNQPQHF
>-|14|TRBJ2-5|TRBV21-1|once
TGTGCCAGCAGTGGACAGGCTCTCGGGCGGACCCAGTACTTC
CASSGQALGRTQYF
>-|18|TRBJ1-2|TRBV12-3/TRBV12-4|-
TGTGCCTGCCATACGTTAAGCGGGACGCACGTTTACGGGTATGGCTACACCTTC
CACHTLSGTHVYGYGYTF
>TRBD2|18|TRBJ2-5|TRBV5-1|-
TGCGCCAGCAGCAAGAACAGACCGGGACTAAGAAACCAAGAGACCCAGTACTTC
CASSKNRPGLRNQETQYF
>TRBD2|16|TRBJ2-4|TRBV29-1|once
TGCAGCGCTCGAGAACGAGGGACTAGCGGTCCGTCAGTTCAGTACTTC
CSARERGTSGPSVQYF
>TRBD1|13|TRBJ2-5|TRBV11-2|many
TGTGCCAGCAGCCCGACAGGGTTGGAGACCCAGTACTTC
CASSPTGLETQYF
>-|14|TRBJ1-2|TRBV3-1|-
TGTGCCAGCAGCCAAGTAGAAGCTAACTATGGCTACACCTTC
CASSQVEANYGYTF
>-|14|TRBJ2-1|TRBV20-1|-
TGCAGTGCTTCGGCCGGGGGCCCTTACAATGAGCAGTTCTTC
CSASAGGPYNEQFF
>TRBD2|15|TRBJ2-1|TRBV5-1|-
TGCGCCAGCAGCTTGATGTCTAGCGGGACGAATGAGCAGTTCTTC
CASSLMSSGTNEQFF
>-|14|TRBJ2-7|TRBV21-1|-
TGTGCCAGGAAGACCGGGACAGGGGGATACGAGCAGTACTTC
CARKTGTGGYEQYF
>-|17|TRBJ1-5|TRBV7-2|-
TGTGCCAGCAGCTTTGGCACAGTGGCCGCTGGGGATCAGCCCCAGCATTTT
CASSFGTVAAGDQPQHF
>-|13|TRBJ2-7|TRBV27|few
TGTGCCAGCAGTCCGGGCCGTCTGGGTGAGCAGTACTTC
CASSPGRLGEQYF
>-|14|TRBJ1-2|TRBV21-1|-
TGTGCCAGCGGGACGGGACCGGATTACTATGGCTACACCTTC
CASGTGPDYYGYTF
>TRBD1|14|TRBJ1-5|TRBV4-2|-
TGTGCCAGCAGCCCCACAGGGGGCGTCCAGCCCCAGCATTTT
CASSPTGGVQPQHF
>-|12|TRBJ2-5|TRBV12-3/TRBV12-4|few
TGTGCCAGCAGTTTAGGGCATCAGACCCAGTACTTC
CASSLGHQTQYF